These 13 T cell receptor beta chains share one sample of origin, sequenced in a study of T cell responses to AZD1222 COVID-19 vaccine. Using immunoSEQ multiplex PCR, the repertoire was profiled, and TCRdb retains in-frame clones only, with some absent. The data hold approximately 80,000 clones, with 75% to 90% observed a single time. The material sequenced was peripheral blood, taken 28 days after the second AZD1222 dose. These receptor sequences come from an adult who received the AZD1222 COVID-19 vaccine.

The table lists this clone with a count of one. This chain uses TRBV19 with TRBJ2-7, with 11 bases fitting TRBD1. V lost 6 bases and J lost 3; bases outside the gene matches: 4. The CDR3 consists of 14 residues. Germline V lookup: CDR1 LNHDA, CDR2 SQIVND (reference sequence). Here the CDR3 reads CASRRGQGDYEQYF. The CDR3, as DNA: TGTGCCAGTAGGAGGGGACAGGGGGACTACGAGCAGTACTTC.

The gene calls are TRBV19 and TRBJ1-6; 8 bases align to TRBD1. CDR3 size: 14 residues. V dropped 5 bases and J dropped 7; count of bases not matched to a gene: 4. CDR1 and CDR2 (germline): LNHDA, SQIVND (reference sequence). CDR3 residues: CASSPQGANSPLHF. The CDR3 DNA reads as TGTGCCAGTAGTCCCCAGGGGGCAAATTCACCCCTCCACTTT.

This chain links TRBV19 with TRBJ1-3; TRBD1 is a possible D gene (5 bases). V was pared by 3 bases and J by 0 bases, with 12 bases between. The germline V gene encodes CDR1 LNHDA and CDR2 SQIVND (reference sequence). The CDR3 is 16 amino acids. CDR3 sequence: CASSMGRRSSGNTIYF. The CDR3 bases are TGTGCCAGTAGTATGGGACGGCGCTCCTCTGGAAACACCATATATTTT.

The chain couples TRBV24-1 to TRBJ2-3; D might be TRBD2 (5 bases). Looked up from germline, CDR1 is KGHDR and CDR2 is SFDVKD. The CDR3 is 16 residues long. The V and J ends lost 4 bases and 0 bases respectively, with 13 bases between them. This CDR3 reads CATSEPSRASTDTQYF. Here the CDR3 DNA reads TGTGCCACCAGTGAACCTAGCCGTGCTAGCACAGATACGCAGTATTTT.

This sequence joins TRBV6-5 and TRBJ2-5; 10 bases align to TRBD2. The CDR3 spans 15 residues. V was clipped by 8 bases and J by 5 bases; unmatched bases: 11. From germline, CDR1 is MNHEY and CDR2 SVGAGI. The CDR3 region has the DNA TGTGCCAGCCGCGCTAGCGGGGGAGTAGGGGAGACCCAGTACTTC. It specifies CASRASGGVGETQYF.

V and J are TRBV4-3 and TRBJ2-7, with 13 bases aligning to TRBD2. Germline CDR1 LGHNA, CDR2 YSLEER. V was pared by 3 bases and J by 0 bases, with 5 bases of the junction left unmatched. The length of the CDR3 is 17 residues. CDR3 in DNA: TGCGCCAGCAGCCAGGGAAGGACTAGCGGGAGCTCCTACGAGCAGTACTTC. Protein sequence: CASSQGRTSGSSYEQYF.

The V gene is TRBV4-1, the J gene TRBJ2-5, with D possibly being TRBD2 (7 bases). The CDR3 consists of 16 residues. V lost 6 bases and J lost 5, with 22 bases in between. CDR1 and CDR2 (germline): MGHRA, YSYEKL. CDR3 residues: CASRPGNRGAGETQYF. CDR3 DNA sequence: TGCGCCAGCAGACCAGGGAACCGGGGGGCCGGGGAGACCCAGTACTTC.

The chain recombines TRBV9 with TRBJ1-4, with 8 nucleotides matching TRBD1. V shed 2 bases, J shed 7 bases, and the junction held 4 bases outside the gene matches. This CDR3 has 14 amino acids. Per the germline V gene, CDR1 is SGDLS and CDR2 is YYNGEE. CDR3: CASSVQGASEKLFF. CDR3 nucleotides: TGTGCCAGCAGCGTGCAGGGGGCGAGTGAAAAACTGTTTTTT.

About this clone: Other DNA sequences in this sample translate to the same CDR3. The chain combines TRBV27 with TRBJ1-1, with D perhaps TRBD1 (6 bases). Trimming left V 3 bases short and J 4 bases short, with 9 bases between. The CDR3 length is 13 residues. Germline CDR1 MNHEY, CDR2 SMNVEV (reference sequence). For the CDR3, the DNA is TGTGCCAGCAGTTTGTTCAGGGGCACTGAAGCTTTCTTT. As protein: CASSLFRGTEAFF.

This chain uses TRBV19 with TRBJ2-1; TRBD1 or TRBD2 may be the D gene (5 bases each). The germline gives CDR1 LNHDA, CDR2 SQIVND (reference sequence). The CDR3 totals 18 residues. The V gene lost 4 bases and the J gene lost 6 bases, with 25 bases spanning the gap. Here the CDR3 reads CASSTGKYRDLGPNEQFF. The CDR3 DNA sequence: TGTGCCAGTAGTACCGGAAAATACCGGGACCTGGGTCCCAATGAGCAGTTCTTC.

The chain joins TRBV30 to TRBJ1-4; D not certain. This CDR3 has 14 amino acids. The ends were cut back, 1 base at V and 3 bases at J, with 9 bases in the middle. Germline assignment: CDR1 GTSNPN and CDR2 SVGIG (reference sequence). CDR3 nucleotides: TGTGCCTGGAGTGGGCTGGGGTCTAATGAAAAACTGTTTTTT. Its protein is CAWSGLGSNEKLFF.

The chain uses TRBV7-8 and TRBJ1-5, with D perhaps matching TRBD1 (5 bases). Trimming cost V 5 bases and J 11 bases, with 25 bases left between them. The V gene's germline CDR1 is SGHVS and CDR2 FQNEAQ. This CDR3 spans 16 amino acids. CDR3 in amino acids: CASSPRRQNVRRTQHF. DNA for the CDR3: TGTGCCAGCAGCCCTAGGAGACAGAATGTGAGAAGGACCCAGCATTTT.

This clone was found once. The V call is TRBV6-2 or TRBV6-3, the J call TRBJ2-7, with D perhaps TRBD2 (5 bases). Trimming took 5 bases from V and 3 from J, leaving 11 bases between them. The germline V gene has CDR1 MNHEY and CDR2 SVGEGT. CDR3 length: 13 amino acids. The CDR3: CASSPSGYYEQYF. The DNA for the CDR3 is TGTGCCAGCAGTCCCTCGGGGTACTACGAGCAGTACTTC.